This TCR beta chain emerged from a study of shared clonotypes between healthy human individuals. The germline gives CDR1 KGHSH, CDR2 LQKENI. CDR3 length equals 13 residues. V was trimmed by 2 bases and J by 0 bases, leaving 3 bases between them. This clone was detected once. Using immunoSEQ multiplex PCR, the repertoire was profiled, and TCRdb retains in-frame clones only, with some absent. The sample lists around 350,000 clones, about 70% occurring once. This clonotype was sampled from a man aged 25 to 40 in good health. This chain connects TRBV18 to TRBJ2-3; the D is unclear. The specimen sequenced was memory CD4+ T cells sorted from blood. The subset was: CD45RA-negative fraction. This chain's CDR3 is CASSPWSTDTQYF. In nucleotides, the CDR3 is TGTGCCAGCTCACCATGGAGCACAGATACGCAGTATTTT. Combining the CDR3 with reference TRBV18 and TRBJ2-3 gives the whole variable domain NAGVMQNPRHLVRRRGQEARLRCSPMKGHSHVYWYRQLPEEGLKFMVYLQKENIIDESGMPKERFSAEFPKEGPSILRIQQVVRGDSAAYFCASSPWSTDTQYFGPGTRLTVL.